Listed below are T cell receptor beta chains from one sample, sequenced in a study of blood T cell repertoires in COVID-19. Some clones are missing from TCRdb's copy, which holds only in-frame ones; the method was immunoSEQ multiplex PCR. Altogether 150,000 to 200,000 clones are present, around 83% being singletons, with the ten largest covering about 6.3%. Sequencing was performed on PBMCs or T cells enriched from blood (not recorded which). The receptors derive from a man aged 40-50 years who had recovered from COVID-19. Both conserved end residues are part of each CDR3. Each record gives: clone size, V gene, J gene, D gene, CDR3 DNA, CDR3 protein. The D gene is left open where the match is weak. The listing skips clone size in some rows; elsewhere it reads once, few, many or a size class.

clone size: NA
V gene: TRBV28
J gene: TRBJ1-1
D gene: NA
CDR3 DNA: TGTGCCAGCAGTTTTCAGGGAAGGACTGAAGCTTTCTTT
CDR3 protein: CASSFQGRTEAFF

clone size: few
V gene: TRBV5-1
J gene: TRBJ2-5
D gene: TRBD1
CDR3 DNA: TGCGCCAGCAGCTTACAGGGGGCAATCGGGGAGACCCAGTACTTC
CDR3 protein: CASSLQGAIGETQYF

clone size: NA
V gene: TRBV2
J gene: TRBJ1-1
D gene: NA
CDR3 DNA: TGTGCCAGCAGTGACGGGGGGAACACTGAAGCTTTCTTT
CDR3 protein: CASSDGGNTEAFF

clone size: NA
V gene: TRBV10-2
J gene: TRBJ2-3
D gene: NA
CDR3 DNA: TGCGCCTCCCAGACAGCTAGCACAGATACGCAGTATTTT
CDR3 protein: CASQTASTDTQYF

clone size: NA
V gene: TRBV19
J gene: TRBJ2-5
D gene: TRBD1
CDR3 DNA: TGTGCCAGTAGTTTTAATATGGGACAGGGCCGTCGAGAGACCCAGTACTTC
CDR3 protein: CASSFNMGQGRRETQYF

clone size: NA
V gene: TRBV10-2
J gene: TRBJ1-5
D gene: NA
CDR3 DNA: TGCGCCAGCAGTGAGTCGGGGGGTAACAATCAGCCCCAGCATTTT
CDR3 protein: CASSESGGNNQPQHF

clone size: NA
V gene: TRBV6-5
J gene: TRBJ2-1
D gene: TRBD2
CDR3 DNA: TGTGCCAGCAGTTACGGGACTAGCGGTGTCGGTGAGCAGTTCTTC
CDR3 protein: CASSYGTSGVGEQFF

clone size: once
V gene: TRBV11-2
J gene: TRBJ1-2
D gene: TRBD1
CDR3 DNA: TGTGCCAGCAGCTTAGAGCCATACAGGGGCGGGGACTATGGCTACACCTTC
CDR3 protein: CASSLEPYRGGDYGYTF

clone size: once
V gene: TRBV19
J gene: TRBJ1-5
D gene: NA
CDR3 DNA: TGTGCCAGTGGGCCGGGCAAGACTGCTTCGTGGAGGGAGAATCAGCCCCAGCATTTT
CDR3 protein: CASGPGKTASWRENQPQHF

clone size: NA
V gene: TRBV13
J gene: TRBJ2-5
D gene: NA
CDR3 DNA: TGTGCCAGCAGCTTTCGGGGGTTGGAGACCCAGTACTTC
CDR3 protein: CASSFRGLETQYF

clone size: NA
V gene: TRBV5-1
J gene: TRBJ2-3
D gene: TRBD2
CDR3 DNA: TGCGCCAGCAGCTCCCGACTAGCGGGGGGGACCACAGATACGCAGTATTTT
CDR3 protein: CASSSRLAGGTTDTQYF

clone size: NA
V gene: TRBV5-1
J gene: TRBJ2-5
D gene: NA
CDR3 DNA: TGCGCCAGCAGCTTAGGAGGGCATTCTAAAGAGACCCAGTACTTC
CDR3 protein: CASSLGGHSKETQYF

clone size: NA
V gene: TRBV15
J gene: TRBJ2-5
D gene: NA
CDR3 DNA: TGTGCCACCAGCAGATCTTGGGGGGAGAATGGAGAGACCCAGTACTTC
CDR3 protein: CATSRSWGENGETQYF

clone size: NA
V gene: TRBV10-2
J gene: TRBJ1-2
D gene: NA
CDR3 DNA: TGCGCCAGCAGTGAGACCGGGTGGAGTGGCTACACCTTC
CDR3 protein: CASSETGWSGYTF

clone size: NA
V gene: TRBV3-1/TRBV3-2
J gene: TRBJ2-7
D gene: NA
CDR3 DNA: TGTGCCAGCAGCCAAAAAGGGAGGCGGAACTCCTACGAGCAGTACTTC
CDR3 protein: CASSQKGRRNSYEQYF

clone size: NA
V gene: TRBV11-2
J gene: TRBJ1-2
D gene: TRBD1
CDR3 DNA: TGTGCCAGCAGCTTAGACAGTGGGGGACAGGGGAATGACTATGGCTACACCTTC
CDR3 protein: CASSLDSGGQGNDYGYTF

clone size: NA
V gene: TRBV30
J gene: TRBJ1-4
D gene: NA
CDR3 DNA: TGTGCCTTACGGGCCGGGGGGGCTAATGAAAAACTGTTTTTT
CDR3 protein: CALRAGGANEKLFF

clone size: NA
V gene: TRBV6-1
J gene: TRBJ1-6
D gene: NA
CDR3 DNA: TGTGCCAGCAGTGAAGTGAGCTCCTATAATTCACCCCTCCACTTT
CDR3 protein: CASSEVSSYNSPLHF

clone size: NA
V gene: TRBV6-5
J gene: TRBJ2-7
D gene: NA
CDR3 DNA: TGTGCCATCTACGACTTCTACGAGCAGTACTTC
CDR3 protein: CAIYDFYEQYF

clone size: NA
V gene: TRBV7-9
J gene: TRBJ2-7
D gene: NA
CDR3 DNA: TGTGCCAGCAGCTTAGTGCACAACGAGCAGTACTTC
CDR3 protein: CASSLVHNEQYF

clone size: NA
V gene: TRBV19
J gene: TRBJ2-7
D gene: NA
CDR3 DNA: TGTGCCAGTAGGGCGCGGGGAACCTACGAGCAGTACTTC
CDR3 protein: CASRARGTYEQYF

clone size: medium-sized
V gene: TRBV6-1
J gene: TRBJ1-5
D gene: NA
CDR3 DNA: TGTGCCAGCAGTGAAGGCGGGGGGAATCAGCCCCAGCATTTT
CDR3 protein: CASSEGGGNQPQHF

clone size: NA
V gene: TRBV5-1
J gene: TRBJ2-5
D gene: TRBD2
CDR3 DNA: TGCGCCAGCAGTTCCGCCGCGGGAGGGACCTCGGAGACCCAGTACTTC
CDR3 protein: CASSSAAGGTSETQYF

clone size: NA
V gene: TRBV19
J gene: TRBJ1-1
D gene: TRBD1
CDR3 DNA: TGTGCCAGTAGTAATAACAGGGGAGGCGCTATGAACACTGAAGCTTTCTTT
CDR3 protein: CASSNNRGGAMNTEAFF

clone size: few
V gene: TRBV30
J gene: TRBJ1-2
D gene: NA
CDR3 DNA: TGTGCCTGGAGATGGAGGACCGTAACTAACTATGGCTACACCTTC
CDR3 protein: CAWRWRTVTNYGYTF

clone size: NA
V gene: TRBV5-6
J gene: TRBJ2-2
D gene: NA
CDR3 DNA: TGTGCCAGCAGCCCTAACTTCCAGAACACCGGGGAGCTGTTTTTT
CDR3 protein: CASSPNFQNTGELFF

clone size: NA
V gene: TRBV2
J gene: TRBJ1-1
D gene: NA
CDR3 DNA: TGTGCCAGCAGTCTTTTCTCCGGGGTGAGCACTGAAGCTTTCTTT
CDR3 protein: CASSLFSGVSTEAFF

clone size: NA
V gene: TRBV6-2/TRBV6-3
J gene: TRBJ1-2
D gene: NA
CDR3 DNA: TGTGCCAGCAGTACGGCCGGGAGTTTCTATGGCTACACCTTC
CDR3 protein: CASSTAGSFYGYTF

clone size: NA
V gene: TRBV27
J gene: TRBJ1-5
D gene: NA
CDR3 DNA: TGTGCCAGCAGTTTCTTACAGGGCAATCAGCCCCAGCATTTT
CDR3 protein: CASSFLQGNQPQHF

clone size: NA
V gene: TRBV5-4
J gene: TRBJ2-1
D gene: NA
CDR3 DNA: TGTGCCAGCAGCTTGCCGGGGAGCTCCTACAATGAGCAGTTCTTC
CDR3 protein: CASSLPGSSYNEQFF

clone size: once
V gene: TRBV11-2
J gene: TRBJ2-5
D gene: TRBD1
CDR3 DNA: TGTGCCAGCAGCCAGGACAGGTCTGAGACCCAGTACTTC
CDR3 protein: CASSQDRSETQYF

clone size: NA
V gene: TRBV5-1
J gene: TRBJ2-5
D gene: NA
CDR3 DNA: TGCGCCAGCAGCCTGGGGACACTTCAAGAGACCCAGTACTTC
CDR3 protein: CASSLGTLQETQYF

clone size: NA
V gene: TRBV11-2
J gene: TRBJ2-5
D gene: NA
CDR3 DNA: TGTGCCAGCAGCTTAGTCCCAGGCCAAGAGACCCAGTACTTC
CDR3 protein: CASSLVPGQETQYF

clone size: NA
V gene: TRBV12-3/TRBV12-4
J gene: TRBJ2-4
D gene: NA
CDR3 DNA: TGTGCCAGCAGTTTAGACGGTAGAAACATTCAGTACTTC
CDR3 protein: CASSLDGRNIQYF

clone size: NA
V gene: TRBV18
J gene: TRBJ1-5
D gene: NA
CDR3 DNA: TGTGCCAGCTCACTGACAGGAGCCGGTAGCAATCAGCCCCAGCATTTT
CDR3 protein: CASSLTGAGSNQPQHF

clone size: few
V gene: TRBV2
J gene: TRBJ1-1
D gene: NA
CDR3 DNA: TGTGCCAGTACTGAGGGAAGGGACACTGAAGCTTTCTTT
CDR3 protein: CASTEGRDTEAFF

clone size: NA
V gene: TRBV6-5
J gene: TRBJ1-1
D gene: NA
CDR3 DNA: TGTGCCAGCAAAGGACACTTGAGCACTGAAGCTTTCTTT
CDR3 protein: CASKGHLSTEAFF

clone size: NA
V gene: TRBV24-1
J gene: TRBJ2-7
D gene: NA
CDR3 DNA: TGTGCCACCAGTGATAATACAGGCTACGAGCAGTACTTC
CDR3 protein: CATSDNTGYEQYF

clone size: NA
V gene: TRBV6-1
J gene: TRBJ1-4
D gene: NA
CDR3 DNA: TGTGCCAGCAGTGAAGCGGTGACAGGTGAAAAACTGTTTTTT
CDR3 protein: CASSEAVTGEKLFF

clone size: NA
V gene: TRBV20-1
J gene: TRBJ1-1
D gene: NA
CDR3 DNA: TGCAGTGCTAGGAGGGACACTGAAGCTTTCTTT
CDR3 protein: CSARRDTEAFF

clone size: NA
V gene: TRBV30
J gene: TRBJ1-2
D gene: TRBD1
CDR3 DNA: TGTGCCTGGAGCAAGGGGACAGCACGGAACTATGGCTACACCTTC
CDR3 protein: CAWSKGTARNYGYTF

clone size: NA
V gene: TRBV5-1
J gene: TRBJ2-1
D gene: TRBD1
CDR3 DNA: TGCGCCAGCAGCCTAGGACAGGGTAGGCACAATGAGCAGTTCTTC
CDR3 protein: CASSLGQGRHNEQFF

clone size: NA
V gene: TRBV28
J gene: TRBJ2-6
D gene: TRBD1
CDR3 DNA: TGTGCCAGCAGTTTACAGGGGGCGCGAGGGGCCAACGTCCTGACTTTC
CDR3 protein: CASSLQGARGANVLTF

clone size: NA
V gene: TRBV6-5
J gene: TRBJ2-2
D gene: NA
CDR3 DNA: TGTGCCAGCCATACGGAGGCCGGGGAGCTGTTTTTT
CDR3 protein: CASHTEAGELFF

clone size: NA
V gene: TRBV7-2
J gene: TRBJ2-3
D gene: TRBD2
CDR3 DNA: TGTGCCAGCAGACGGACTGTGACTAGCGGGGGTTCAGGGGATACGCAGTATTTT
CDR3 protein: CASRRTVTSGGSGDTQYF